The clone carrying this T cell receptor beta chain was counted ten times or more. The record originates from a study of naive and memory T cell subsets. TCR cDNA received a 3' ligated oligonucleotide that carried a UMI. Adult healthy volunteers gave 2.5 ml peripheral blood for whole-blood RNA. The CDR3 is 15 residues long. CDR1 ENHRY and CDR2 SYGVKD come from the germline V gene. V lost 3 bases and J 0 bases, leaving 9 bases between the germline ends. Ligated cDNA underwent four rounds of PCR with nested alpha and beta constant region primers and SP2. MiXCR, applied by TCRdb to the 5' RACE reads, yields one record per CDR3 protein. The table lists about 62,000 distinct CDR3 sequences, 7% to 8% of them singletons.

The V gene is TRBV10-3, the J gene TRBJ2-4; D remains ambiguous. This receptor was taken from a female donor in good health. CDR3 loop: CAISDEGLAKNIQYF. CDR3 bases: TGTGCCATCAGTGATGAAGGGTTAGCCAAAAACATTCAGTACTTC.